Following are 7 T cell receptor beta chains from one sample sequenced in a study of shared T cell receptors in the human thymus. Produced via immunoSEQ multiplex PCR; TCRdb's table is partial and in-frame only. The sample holds hundreds of thousands of clones, over 75% seen once. These records were also assigned to another study, of human thymus T cells.

The sample taken for sequencing was thymocytes. The receptors shown here come from a boy younger than two with a congenital heart defect.

V usage is TRBV11-3 and J usage is TRBJ2-3, with TRBD2 as a possible D gene (7 bases). From germline, CDR1 is SGHNT and CDR2 YENEEA. The germline V and J ends were trimmed by 5 bases and 0 bases, with 18 bases remaining between them. The CDR3 spans 17 residues. The CDR3 bases are TGTGCCAGCAGCCGGGGGCTAGCGGCTTGTAGCACAGATACGCAGTATTTT. Its protein is CASSRGLAACSTDTQYF.

The chain couples TRBV10-2 to TRBJ1-4, with unresolved D. CDR3 length: 14 residues. CDR1 and CDR2 from the germline V gene are WSHSY and SAAADI. Deletions cut 2 bases from V and 5 bases from J, with 9 bases between. CDR3 residues: CASSEAGRNEKLFF. DNA of the CDR3: TGCGCCAGCAGTGAGGCGGGAAGAAATGAAAAACTGTTTTTT.

This clone was seen a handful of times. V is TRBV7-9 and J is TRBJ2-6, with a weak D call TRBD2 (6 bases). The CDR3 consists of 18 residues. In germline, CDR1 is SEHNR, CDR2 FQNEAQ (reference sequence). V was pared by 8 bases and J by 0 bases, with 20 bases between. The CDR3 DNA reads as TGTGCCAGCCGCAAGGAGGGGATCAACCTCTCTGGGGCCAACGTCCTGACTTTC. Translation: CASRKEGINLSGANVLTF.

For the CDR3, the DNA is TGTGCCAGCTCACGAGGGACAGGGGCCGATGAGCAGTTCTTC. It is translated as CASSRGTGADEQFF. J is TRBJ2-1 and V is TRBV18; 10 bases map to TRBD1. Trimming at V came to 4 bases and at J to 8 bases, leaving 5 bases not matched to a gene. Per germline, CDR1 KGHSH and CDR2 LQKENI. The CDR3 extends over 14 amino acids.

This clone has just a few counts. The chain couples TRBV29-1 to TRBJ1-2, with a weak D call TRBD1 (5 bases). V was clipped by 1 base and J by 6 bases, with 9 bases between them. The CDR3 is made up of 12 amino acids. Germline V gives CDR1 SQVTM, CDR2 ANQGSEA. CDR3 amino acids: CSVEGQGDGYTF. CDR3 nucleotides: TGCAGCGTTGAAGGGCAGGGTGATGGCTACACCTTC.

This clone came up once. The V and J genes are TRBV19 and TRBJ2-2, with TRBD1 identical over 10 bases. The CDR3 extends over 18 amino acids. CDR1 is LNHDA and CDR2 is SQIVND in the germline V gene (reference sequence). The junction had 12 bases not matched to a gene; V was cut back by 3 bases and J by 5 bases. The CDR3 nucleotides read TGTGCCAGTAGTATCTATAGTCCCGGGACAGGGGCGACCGGGGAGCTGTTTTTT. Its protein product is CASSIYSPGTGATGELFF.

The V call is TRBV28, the J call TRBJ2-5, with unresolved D. The germline V gene has CDR1 MDHEN and CDR2 SYDVKM. There are 18 residues in the CDR3. The V end was cut by 3 bases, the J end by 5 bases, with 25 bases between. CDR3: CASSLAKVPRRWRETQYF. CDR3 nucleotides: TGTGCCAGCAGTTTGGCGAAGGTCCCGAGACGGTGGCGGGAGACCCAGTACTTC.